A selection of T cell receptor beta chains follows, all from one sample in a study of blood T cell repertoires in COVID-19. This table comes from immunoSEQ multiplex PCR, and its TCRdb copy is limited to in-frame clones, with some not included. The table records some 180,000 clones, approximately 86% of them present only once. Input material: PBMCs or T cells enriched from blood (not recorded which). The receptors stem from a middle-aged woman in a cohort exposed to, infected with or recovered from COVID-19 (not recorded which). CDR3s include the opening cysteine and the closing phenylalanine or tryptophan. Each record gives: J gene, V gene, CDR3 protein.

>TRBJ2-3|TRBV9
CASSVGQSTDTQYF
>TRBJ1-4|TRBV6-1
CASSEAGGQGAEKLFF
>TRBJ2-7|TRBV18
CASSPRPREEQYF
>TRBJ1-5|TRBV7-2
CASSAGTRENQPQHF
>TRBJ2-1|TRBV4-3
CASSQRAGGLIEQFF
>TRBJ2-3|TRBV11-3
CASSFAGSTDTQYF
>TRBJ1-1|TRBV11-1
CASSLRTGEIEAFF
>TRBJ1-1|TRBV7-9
CASSFDRMNTEAFF
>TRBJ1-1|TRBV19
CASSIGGGQGAFKAFF
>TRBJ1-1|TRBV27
CASSLSPGFNTEAFF
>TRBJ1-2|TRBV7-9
CASSQRTGHGYTF
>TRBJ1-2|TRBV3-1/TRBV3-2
CASSQVPGRGYGYTF
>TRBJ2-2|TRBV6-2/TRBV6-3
CASSYSWLAGEVYAGELFF
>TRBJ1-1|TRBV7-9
CASSFRGQGRLNTEAFF
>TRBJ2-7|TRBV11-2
CASSLLFEQYF
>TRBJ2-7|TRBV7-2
CASSSFSGGASEQYF
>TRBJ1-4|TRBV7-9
CASSWNRGLDEKLFF
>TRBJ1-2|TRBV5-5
CASSPVRGDYGYTF
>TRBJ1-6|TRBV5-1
CASSLEMTGGSYNSPLHF
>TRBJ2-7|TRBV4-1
CASSQAQGASYEQYF
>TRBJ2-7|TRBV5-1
CASSLRTATYEQYF
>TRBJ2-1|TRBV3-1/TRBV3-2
CASSQITGNEQFF
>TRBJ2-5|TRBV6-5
CASNRAEAETQYF
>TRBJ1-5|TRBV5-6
CASSLGTGFFQPQHF
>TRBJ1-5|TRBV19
CASSPPPGGVSNQPQHF
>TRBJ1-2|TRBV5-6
CASSLGAEIYGYTF
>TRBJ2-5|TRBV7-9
CASSLRGQAPETQYF
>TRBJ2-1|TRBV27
CASGPLMIAGYEQFF
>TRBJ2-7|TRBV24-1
CATSDVSGSAEQYF
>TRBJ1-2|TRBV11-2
CASSFLRDIINGYTF
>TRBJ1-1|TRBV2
CASSESTGNTEAFF
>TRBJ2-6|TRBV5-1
CASGAGGAFSGANVLTF
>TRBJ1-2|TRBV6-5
CASSYGGEGYGYTF
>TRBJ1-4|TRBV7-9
CASSLQGGNEKLFF
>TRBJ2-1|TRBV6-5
CASSLTGEKYNEQFF
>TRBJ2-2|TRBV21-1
CASSKPSQGQNTGELFF
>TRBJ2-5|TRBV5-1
CASSYGDWQTQYF
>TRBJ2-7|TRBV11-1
CASTLGDPYEQYF
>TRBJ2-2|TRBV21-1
CASSKRSLAGGPTGELFF
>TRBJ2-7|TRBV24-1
CATSDYSSYEQYF
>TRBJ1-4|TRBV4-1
CASSSRDRPNEKLFF
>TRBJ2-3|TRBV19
CASSAGAPGRTDTQYF
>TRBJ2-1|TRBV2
CASSSGTRRAYNEQFF
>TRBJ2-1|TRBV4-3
CASSPLAPTYNEQFF
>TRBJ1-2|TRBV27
CASSPERGVGNYGYTF
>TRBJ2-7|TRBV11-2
CASSLRGESPFEQYF
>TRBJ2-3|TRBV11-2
CASSGGEGFSTDTQYF
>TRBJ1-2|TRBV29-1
CSVVPGRGRGYGYTF
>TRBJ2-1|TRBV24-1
CATQIQRTSGGPQEFF
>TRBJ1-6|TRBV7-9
CASSLQTGVDSPLHF
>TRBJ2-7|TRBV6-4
CASSETPRVRQYF
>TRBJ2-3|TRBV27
CASSLWSRGTDTQYF